The 3 T cell receptor beta chains below were found in one sample sequenced in a study of patients and donors after allogeneic stem cell transplantation. One entry per CDR3 protein results from TCRdb running MiXCR on the RT-PCR reads. The sample comprises about 960,000 distinct CDR3 sequences, more than 15% of which are singletons, and roughly 6.4% rests with the top ten. The sequenced sample consisted of blood, either unsorted or a sorted T cell fraction (not recorded which). These receptors all stem from a human donor who was either an allogeneic HSCT recipient or a stem cell or donor lymphocyte infusion donor (not recorded which). It is not recorded whose cells these are; they may come from a transplant donor.

This chain connects TRBV4-3 to TRBJ2-3, with 11 nucleotides matching TRBD2. The CDR3 extends over 16 amino acids. The V segment lost 4 bases and the J segment 1 base; nucleotides outside the gene matches: 4. Looked up from germline, CDR1 is LGHNA and CDR2 is YSLEER. CDR3 sequence (DNA): TGCGCCAGCAGCCGGATTAGCGGGGGGGGCACAGATACGCAGTATTTT. Protein: CASSRISGGGTDTQYF.

In this sample, this clonotype turned up a few times. This chain uses TRBV20-1 with TRBJ1-5; unclear D gene. CDR1 is DFQATT, CDR2 SNEGSKA, per germline (reference sequence). CDR3 size: 10 residues. V gave up 6 bases and J gave up 11 bases, with 11 bases separating them. In DNA form, the CDR3 reads TGCAGTGCGACCCTATTATCCCAGCATTTT. Residues: CSATLLSQHF.

This clonotype turned up a few times. V is TRBV12-3 or TRBV12-4 and J is TRBJ2-7; 7 nucleotides align to TRBD1. CDR3 length equals 15 residues. V lost 2 bases, J lost 1 base, and 5 bases stayed unmatched. Here the CDR3 DNA reads TGTGCCAGCAGTTTAAGGGGGCGTACATCCTACGAGCAGTACTTC. It translates to CASSLRGRTSYEQYF.